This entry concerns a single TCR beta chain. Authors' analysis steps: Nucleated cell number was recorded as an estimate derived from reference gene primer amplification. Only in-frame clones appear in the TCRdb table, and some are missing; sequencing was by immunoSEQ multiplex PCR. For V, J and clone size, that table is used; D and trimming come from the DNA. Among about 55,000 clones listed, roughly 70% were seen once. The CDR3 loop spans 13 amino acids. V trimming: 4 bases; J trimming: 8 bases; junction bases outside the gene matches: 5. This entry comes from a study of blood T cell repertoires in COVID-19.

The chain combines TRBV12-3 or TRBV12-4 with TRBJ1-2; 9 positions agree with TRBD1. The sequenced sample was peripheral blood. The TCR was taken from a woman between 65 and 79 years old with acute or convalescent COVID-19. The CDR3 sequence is CASSSTGGGGYTF. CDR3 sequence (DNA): TGTGCCAGCAGTTCAACAGGGGGCGGAGGCTACACCTTC.